Listed here are 10 T cell receptor beta chains from one sample, sequenced in a study of control samples from healthy donors and cancer patients. Assay used: immunoSEQ multiplex PCR; TCRdb lists only in-frame clones, some missing. The sample records 150,000 to 200,000 clones, around 90% being singletons. Sample: blood. The receptor source for this set is a woman aged 50 to 60 in good health.

This clone was picked up one time. CDR3: CASSFLAGGPGNEQFF. DNA of the CDR3: TGTGCCAGCAGCTTCCTAGCGGGAGGGCCGGGGAATGAGCAGTTCTTC. This chain joins TRBV7-8 and TRBJ2-1, with TRBD2 matching over 12 bases. V was clipped by 3 bases and J by 7 bases; unmatched bases: 7. Per the germline V gene, CDR1 is SGHVS and CDR2 is FQNEAQ. CDR3 length equals 16 residues. Full variable domain (rest looked up from reference TRBV7-8 and TRBJ2-1): GAGVSQSPRYKVAKRGQDVALRCDPISGHVSLFWYQQALGQGPEFLTYFQNEAQLDKSGLPSDRFFAERPEGSVSTLKIQRTQQEDSAVYLCASSFLAGGPGNEQFFGPGTRLTVL.

The rearrangement uses TRBV7-2 and TRBJ2-1; the match to TRBD1 covers 9 bases. CDR1 is SGHTA and CDR2 is FQGNSA in the germline V gene. The junction had 9 bases not matched to a gene; V was cut back by 5 bases and J by 7 bases. The CDR3 spans 15 residues. Written as DNA, the CDR3 is TGTGCCAGCAGCCCTGGACAGGGGATTTTGAATGAGCAGTTCTTC. Amino acid sequence: CASSPGQGILNEQFF.

For the CDR3, the DNA is TGTGCCAGCAGAACCGCCGGGACCTTGGGTGAAAAACTGTTTTTT. Amino acid sequence: CASRTAGTLGEKLFF. The gene calls are TRBV6-5 and TRBJ1-4; D may be TRBD1 (5 bases). This CDR3 region has 15 residues. CDR1 MNHEY and CDR2 SVGAGI come from the germline V gene. V dropped 6 bases and J dropped 7 bases, with 18 bases sitting between them.

This clone turned up a few times. The chain joins TRBV6-1 to TRBJ1-5, with D unresolved. The ends were cut back, 2 bases at V and 0 bases at J, with 26 bases in the middle. The germline gives CDR1 MNHNS, CDR2 SASEGT. The CDR3 has 21 residues. The CDR3 sequence: CASSETFFWPQTKYSNQPQHF. The DNA of the CDR3 is TGTGCCAGCAGTGAAACGTTTTTCTGGCCGCAAACAAAGTATAGCAATCAGCCCCAGCATTTT.

The chain is built from TRBV30 and TRBJ2-3; either TRBD1 or TRBD2 may supply D (5 bases each). This CDR3 is built from 11 residues. The germline V gene encodes CDR1 GTSNPN and CDR2 SVGIG (reference sequence). Deletions cut 5 bases from V and 9 bases from J, with 12 bases between. CDR3 residues: CAWGGSTTQYF. DNA of the CDR3: TGTGCCTGGGGGGGTTCAACCACGCAGTATTTT. The entire variable domain, with the rest obtained from reference TRBV30 and TRBJ2-3, is as follows: SQTIHQWPATLVQPVGSPLSLECTVEGTSNPNLYWYRQAAGRGLQLLFYSVGIGQISSEVPQNLSASRPQDRQFILSSKKLLLSDSGFYLCAWGGSTTQYFGPGTRLTVL.

V usage is TRBV7-9 and J usage is TRBJ1-2, with D possibly matching TRBD1 (5 bases). CDR3 length equals 15 residues. V dropped 4 bases and J dropped 8 bases, with 20 bases sitting between them. Per the germline V gene, CDR1 is SEHNR and CDR2 is FQNEAQ (reference sequence). The CDR3 nucleotides read TGTGCCAGCAGCTCATCCAACACGGGGCGCGGAGGCTACACCTTC. Protein sequence: CASSSSNTGRGGYTF.

The CDR3 DNA reads TGTGCCACCAGCAACTCCGGGACAGGGGCAGATACGCAGTATTTT. It yields the protein CATSNSGTGADTQYF. J is TRBJ2-3 and V is TRBV15; TRBD1 agrees at 10 bases. This CDR3 has 15 amino acids. Germline V CDR1 and CDR2: LNHNV, YYDKDF (reference sequence). The ends lost 4 bases at V and 4 bases at J; junction bases unmatched: 5.

This rearrangement joins TRBV24-1 to TRBJ1-1; no clear D. V lost 7 bases, J lost 0 bases, and 8 bases lay in between. CDR1 KGHDR and CDR2 SFDVKD come from the germline V gene. This CDR3 spans 13 amino acids. CDR3 in amino acids: CATSLGMNTEAFF. In nucleotides, the CDR3 is TGTGCCACCAGCCTGGGAATGAACACTGAAGCTTTCTTT.

This chain uses TRBV27 with TRBJ2-6; the D is unclear. The germline CDR1 and CDR2 sequences are MNHEY and SMNVEV (reference sequence). This CDR3 spans 13 amino acids. Trimming pared 6 bases from V and 0 bases from J, leaving 3 bases between. The CDR3 sequence: CASRVSGANVLTF. The CDR3 coding sequence is TGTGCCAGCAGGGTCTCTGGGGCCAACGTCCTGACTTTC.

The chain couples TRBV12-3 or TRBV12-4 to TRBJ2-7; tentatively, D is TRBD1 (5 bases). V lost 7 bases, J lost 3 bases, and 13 bases lay in between. The CDR3 has 13 residues. CDR3: CASTGLNDYEQYF. The CDR3 nucleotides are TGTGCCAGCACAGGGCTTAACGACTACGAGCAGTACTTC.